What follows are 7 T cell receptor beta chains derived from one specimen sequenced in a study of blood T cells in healthy people across ages. Together with a sample-barcoded 5' primer, a J-beta primer mix was included in a second PCR lasting roughly 6 to 12 cycles. TCRdb reprocessed the 5' RACE reads via MiXCR and lists one record per CDR3 protein. The sample carries about 1.4 million distinct CDR3 sequences, around 59% recorded once. Material: blood. These receptors were obtained from a young man in good health.

In this sample, this clonotype turned up once. V gene TRBV3-1 combines with J gene TRBJ2-7; 7 positions agree with TRBD2. Germline loops: CDR1 LGHDT, CDR2 YNNKEL (reference sequence). Trimming cost V 9 bases and J 5 bases; bases outside gene matches: 13. The CDR3 extends over 14 amino acids. The CDR3 nucleotides read TGTGCCAGTCGGCCGAGCGGGACGGACCACGAGCAGTACTTC. This encodes CASRPSGTDHEQYF.

This clonotype showed up just a few times. The V and J genes are TRBV6-4 and TRBJ1-5; D gene uncertain. Germline V gives CDR1 MRHNA, CDR2 SNTAGT. Trimming took off 5 bases at V and 7 bases at J, with 12 bases between the two ends. The CDR3 totals 13 residues. CDR3 sequence (DNA): TGTGCCAGCAGTACGACGTTCGGGCAGCCCCAGCATTTT. Protein: CASSTTFGQPQHF.

V gene TRBV6-1 combines with J gene TRBJ1-6; maybe TRBD1 (5 bases). CDR3 length: 13 amino acids. Germline assignment: CDR1 MNHNS and CDR2 SASEGT. The ends were cut back, 8 bases at V and 9 bases at J, with 14 bases in the middle. The CDR3 nucleotides are TGTGCCAGCTCGAGGGACGGGTTTTCACCCCTCCACTTT. Translating gives CASSRDGFSPLHF.

The chain couples TRBV10-2 to TRBJ2-5, with D possibly TRBD2 on 6 matching bases. V lost 5 bases, J lost 2 bases, and 15 bases lay in between. The CDR3 is 15 residues long. Germline loops: CDR1 WSHSY, CDR2 SAAADI. The CDR3 is CASSFEGGRQETQYF. The CDR3 DNA reads as TGCGCCAGCAGTTTCGAAGGAGGGCGGCAAGAGACCCAGTACTTC.

This clonotype was counted between two and nine times. This rearrangement joins TRBV6-2 or TRBV6-3 to TRBJ2-3; TRBD1 is a possible D gene (6 bases). CDR1 is MNHEY and CDR2 is SVGEGT in the germline V gene. The CDR3 is 14 residues long. The ends were cut back, 2 bases at V and 12 bases at J, with 18 bases in the middle. CDR3 amino acids: CASSYGTLGRSQYF. CDR3 in DNA: TGTGCCAGCAGTTACGGGACACTGGGACGGAGCCAGTATTTT.

This chain uses TRBV20-1 with TRBJ2-4, with 14 positions matching TRBD2. Germline assignment: CDR1 DFQATT and CDR2 SNEGSKA (reference sequence). V gave up 6 bases and J gave up 1 base; unmatched junction bases: 8. This CDR3 is 17 amino acids long. This CDR3 is CSARGLAGVRAKNIQYF. Here the CDR3 DNA reads TGCAGTGCCCGGGGACTAGCGGGAGTACGGGCCAAAAACATTCAGTACTTC.

V and J are TRBV6-5 and TRBJ2-1; no firm D call. The germline gives CDR1 MNHEY, CDR2 SVGAGI. Trimming stripped 4 bases from V and 8 bases from J, with 9 bases between. The CDR3 has 12 amino acids. For the CDR3, the DNA is TGTGCCAGCAGTTCCCCAGAGGATGAGCAGTTCTTC. Its protein product is CASSSPEDEQFF.